The rows below give T cell receptor beta chains drawn from one sample of a study of T cell changes during pregnancy in multiple sclerosis. The assay was immunoSEQ multiplex PCR, and TCRdb's table has in-frame clones only and misses some. The repertoire holds approximately 60,000 clones, approximately 94% seen once, with 3.2% in the top ten. The sequenced sample was CD8+ T cells from peripheral blood mononuclear cells, obtained in the second trimester of pregnancy. All receptors come from a female donor with multiple sclerosis, enrolled in a pregnancy study. The CDR3 runs from the conserved cysteine through the conserved F or W. A D gene is named only where the DNA matches it firmly. Rows give clone size only sometimes, using once, few, many, or a class for an expanded clone.

TRBD2	.	TRBV19	TRBJ2-3	TGTGCCAGTAGTGTTTCTACGGGGGGATTTACTAGCACAGATACGCAGTATTTT	CASSVSTGGFTSTDTQYF
.	.	TRBV6-5	TRBJ1-1	TGTGCCAGCAGTTACGGAGGGGACACTGAAGCTTTCTTT	CASSYGGDTEAFF
TRBD2	.	TRBV13	TRBJ2-3	TGTGCCAGCAGCTTAGTGGGACTAGTCGAAGATACGCAGTATTTT	CASSLVGLVEDTQYF
TRBD1	.	TRBV6-5	TRBJ2-1	TGTGCCAGCAGTCCAGGGGGCTTCAATGAGCAGTTCTTC	CASSPGGFNEQFF
TRBD2	.	TRBV7-9	TRBJ2-7	TGTGCCAGCAGCTTAGAGGGGTGGACTAGCGACGTGACCTACGAGCAGTACTTC	CASSLEGWTSDVTYEQYF
TRBD1	.	TRBV15	TRBJ2-1	TGTGCCACCAGCAGAAGACAGGGGGTACACAATGAGCAGTTCTTC	CATSRRQGVHNEQFF
TRBD2	.	TRBV7-3	TRBJ2-7	TGTGCCAGCAGCTTAAGTAGCGGGAGGCCCGAGCAGTACTTC	CASSLSSGRPEQYF
TRBD2	.	TRBV2	TRBJ2-1	TGTGCCAGCAGTGACCCTAGCGGGAGCAATGAGCAGTTCTTC	CASSDPSGSNEQFF
TRBD1	once	TRBV27	TRBJ2-2	TGTGCCAGCAGTCACACAGGGGGGAGACCCGGGGAGCTGTTTTTT	CASSHTGGRPGELFF
.	.	TRBV5-6	TRBJ2-3	TGTGCCAGCAGCTTGGGGGCAGTTATCAGGGCAGATACGCAGTATTTT	CASSLGAVIRADTQYF
.	.	TRBV6-5	TRBJ2-7	TGTGCCAGCAGTCTTATGGCAGGAACCCTCTACGAGCAGTACTTC	CASSLMAGTLYEQYF
TRBD2	.	TRBV19	TRBJ2-3	TGTGCCAGTAGTATAGGGGCTAGCGGGAGGAAGACAGATACGCAGTATTTT	CASSIGASGRKTDTQYF
TRBD1	.	TRBV6-6	TRBJ1-5	TGTGCCAGCAGTGTGTCCGGGACAGGGTATCAGCCCCAGCATTTT	CASSVSGTGYQPQHF
.	.	TRBV28	TRBJ1-1	TGTGCCAGCAGCTTTCTGAACACTGAAGCTTTCTTT	CASSFLNTEAFF
TRBD2	.	TRBV28	TRBJ2-1	TGTGCCAGCAGTTTAGGGCTAGCGGGAGAAGAGTGGAATGAGCAGTTCTTC	CASSLGLAGEEWNEQFF
TRBD2	.	TRBV9	TRBJ2-3	TGTGCCAGCAGCGTAGGGGGGCTGGGCGGGAGGTACCAAGATACGCAGTATTTT	CASSVGGLGGRYQDTQYF
TRBD1	once	TRBV28	TRBJ1-5	TGTGCCAGCAGTTTAAAGGGACAGGGATACCAAAATCAGCCCCAGCATTTT	CASSLKGQGYQNQPQHF
TRBD1	.	TRBV4-1	TRBJ2-7	TGCGCCAGCAGCACCACAGGGGGGAACTACGAGCAGTACTTC	CASSTTGGNYEQYF
.	.	TRBV27	TRBJ2-1	TGTGCCAGCAGTTTATCGGGGGGGCCCTACAATGAGCAGTTCTTC	CASSLSGGPYNEQFF
.	once	TRBV7-9	TRBJ2-6	TGTGCCAGCAGCCCACCAGCTGGGGCCAACGTCCTGACTTTC	CASSPPAGANVLTF
.	.	TRBV4-3	TRBJ2-1	TGCGCCAGCAGCCAAGATTGGCGCGGAAGAGGGAATGAGCAGTTCTTC	CASSQDWRGRGNEQFF
TRBD1	few	TRBV5-5	TRBJ1-4	TGTGCCAGCAGCTCCAGAGGGGTGGACAGGGAAAAACTGTTTTTT	CASSSRGVDREKLFF
TRBD2	.	TRBV28	TRBJ2-1	TGTGCCAGCAGTTTAAGCGGGGGATTCGATGAGCAGTTCTTC	CASSLSGGFDEQFF
.	.	TRBV27	TRBJ1-1	TGTGCCAGCAGTGCACAGGTGAACACTGAAGCTTTCTTT	CASSAQVNTEAFF
TRBD2	.	TRBV27	TRBJ2-7	TGTGCCAGCAGTTCGCCGGGACTAGCGGGAGTTTGGGAGCAGTACTTC	CASSSPGLAGVWEQYF
TRBD1	.	TRBV5-1	TRBJ1-1	TGCGCCAGCTCAGGGGGTTTCTCGTCCATGAACACTGAAGCTTTCTTT	CASSGGFSSMNTEAFF
TRBD1	.	TRBV5-6	TRBJ2-5	TGTGCCAGCAGCTTAGGACAGGGCCAAGAGACCCAGTACTTC	CASSLGQGQETQYF
TRBD2	once	TRBV4-1	TRBJ2-7	TGCGCCAGCAGCCTGGGACTAGCGGGAGGTTACGAGCAGTACTTC	CASSLGLAGGYEQYF
TRBD2	.	TRBV4-1	TRBJ2-1	TGCGCCAGCAGCCAAGACTCGGGACTAGTCCATGAGCAGTTCTTC	CASSQDSGLVHEQFF
.	.	TRBV6-1	TRBJ2-7	TGTGCCAGCAGTGAAATGTGGGAGCTGCACTACGAGCAGTACTTC	CASSEMWELHYEQYF
.	once	TRBV2	TRBJ1-5	TGTGCCAGCAGTGATAACACAGCCCAGCATTTT	CASSDNTAQHF
TRBD2	once	TRBV19	TRBJ2-3	TGTGCCAGTAGTTCCTTAGCGGGAGTAAGCGATACGCAGTATTTT	CASSSLAGVSDTQYF
.	.	TRBV9	TRBJ1-2	TGTGCCAGCAGCCTCCCTTCGGGAGGGAGAGATGGCTACACCTTC	CASSLPSGGRDGYTF
TRBD1	once	TRBV28	TRBJ2-5	TGTGCCAGCAGTTTTAGGGGGCAGGGGGTTAAGACCCAGTACTTC	CASSFRGQGVKTQYF
TRBD1	.	TRBV10-3	TRBJ2-3	TGTGCCATTGGACAGGCTTCATCCGATACGCAGTATTTT	CAIGQASSDTQYF
.	.	TRBV5-5	TRBJ1-4	TGTGCCAGCAGCTTCGGGGCAACTAATGAAAAACTGTTTTTT	CASSFGATNEKLFF
TRBD1	.	TRBV30	TRBJ2-7	TGTGCCTGGAACACAGGGGTACCTTACGAGCAGTACTTC	CAWNTGVPYEQYF
.	.	TRBV7-9	TRBJ2-3	TGTGCCAGCAGCTTAGCCGTGAGACTGGATCTGGCGGATACGCAGTATTTT	CASSLAVRLDLADTQYF
TRBD1	.	TRBV28	TRBJ1-1	TGTGCCAGCAGTTCCAGACAGGGAGGAACTGAAGCTTTCTTT	CASSSRQGGTEAFF
.	.	TRBV11-2	TRBJ2-1	TGTGCCAGCAGCCTCCCGGCGGGCACCAATGAGCAGTTCTTC	CASSLPAGTNEQFF
TRBD1	.	TRBV6-5	TRBJ2-3	TGTGCCAGCAGCCGAGGACAGGGGAAGGGAGATACGCAGTATTTT	CASSRGQGKGDTQYF
.	.	TRBV5-6	TRBJ1-5	TGTGCCAGCACCCTGGGCAGGGGTAGCAATCAGCCCCAGCATTTT	CASTLGRGSNQPQHF
.	few	TRBV5-1	TRBJ1-1	TGCGCCAGCAGCTTCAGGACAATGGGGACTGAAGCTTTCTTT	CASSFRTMGTEAFF
TRBD2	once	TRBV30	TRBJ2-7	TGTGCCTGGAGTGGGACTAGCGGGACTAACTACGAGCAGTACTTC	CAWSGTSGTNYEQYF
.	.	TRBV19	TRBJ2-3	TGTGCCAGTAGTATGCTTGCGGCAGATACGCAGTATTTT	CASSMLAADTQYF
TRBD2	.	TRBV5-8	TRBJ2-7	TGTGCCAGCAGCCCGGGACTAGCGGGAACCTACGAGCAGTACTTC	CASSPGLAGTYEQYF
.	.	TRBV7-9	TRBJ1-1	TGTGCCAGCAGCTCAACAGGGTTGTACACTGAAGCTTTCTTT	CASSSTGLYTEAFF
.	.	TRBV5-6	TRBJ2-5	TGTGCCAGCGGAATACAGGGATCAAAGGAGACCCAGTACTTC	CASGIQGSKETQYF
TRBD1	.	TRBV14	TRBJ2-5	TGTGCCAGCAGCCCTCCGGGACAGGGGGCGTTTGAGACCCAGTACTTC	CASSPPGQGAFETQYF
.	.	TRBV5-6	TRBJ1-1	TGTGCCAGCAGCTTCCTCCTACGGGGAAGGAGGGACACTGAAGCTTTCTTT	CASSFLLRGRRDTEAFF
.	once	TRBV19	TRBJ1-2	TGTGCCAGTAGTATATCGACAGGCAACTATGGCTACACCTTC	CASSISTGNYGYTF
TRBD1	.	TRBV5-4	TRBJ2-7	TGTGCCAGCAGCTCGGACAGGCTCTACGAGCAGTACTTC	CASSSDRLYEQYF
TRBD1	.	TRBV27	TRBJ2-7	TGTGCCAGCAGTTTATCCGGGACAGGGGGCCTCTACGAGCAGTACTTC	CASSLSGTGGLYEQYF
.	.	TRBV27	TRBJ2-2	TGTGCCAGCAGACAGGAGAACACCGGGGAGCTGTTTTTT	CASRQENTGELFF